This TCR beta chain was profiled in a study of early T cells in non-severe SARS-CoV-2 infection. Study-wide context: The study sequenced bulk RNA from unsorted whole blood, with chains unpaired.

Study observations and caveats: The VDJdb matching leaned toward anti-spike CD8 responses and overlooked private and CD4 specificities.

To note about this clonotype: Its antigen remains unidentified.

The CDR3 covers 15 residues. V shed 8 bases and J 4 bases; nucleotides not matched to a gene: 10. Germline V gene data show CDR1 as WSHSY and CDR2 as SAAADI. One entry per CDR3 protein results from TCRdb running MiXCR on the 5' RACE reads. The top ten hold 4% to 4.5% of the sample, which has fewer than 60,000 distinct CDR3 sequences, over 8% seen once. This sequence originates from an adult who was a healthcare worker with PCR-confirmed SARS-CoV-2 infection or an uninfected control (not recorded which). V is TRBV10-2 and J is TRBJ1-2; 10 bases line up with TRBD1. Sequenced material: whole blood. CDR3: CASYSGTGVGYGYTF. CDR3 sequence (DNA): TGCGCCAGCTACTCCGGGACAGGGGTTGGCTATGGCTACACCTTC.